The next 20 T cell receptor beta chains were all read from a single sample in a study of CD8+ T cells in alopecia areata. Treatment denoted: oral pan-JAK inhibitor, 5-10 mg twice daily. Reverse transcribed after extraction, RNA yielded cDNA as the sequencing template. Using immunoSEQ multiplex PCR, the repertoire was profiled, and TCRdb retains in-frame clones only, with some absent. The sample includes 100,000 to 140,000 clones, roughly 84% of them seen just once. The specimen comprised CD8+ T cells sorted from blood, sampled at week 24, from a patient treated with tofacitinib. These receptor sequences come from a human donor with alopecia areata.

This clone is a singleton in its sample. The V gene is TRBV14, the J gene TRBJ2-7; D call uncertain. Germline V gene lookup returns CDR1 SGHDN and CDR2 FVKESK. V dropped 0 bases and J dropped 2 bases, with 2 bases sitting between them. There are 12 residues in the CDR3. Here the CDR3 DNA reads TGTGCCAGCAGCCAAGAGCCCTACGAGCAGTACTTC. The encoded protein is CASSQEPYEQYF.

CDR3 in amino acids: CASSLPVQAANTGELFF. The CDR3, as DNA: TGTGCCAGCAGCTTACCGGTACAGGCGGCGAACACCGGGGAGCTGTTTTTT. The chain has TRBV7-9 and TRBJ2-2; D is possibly TRBD1 (5 bases). CDR1 and CDR2 (germline): SEHNR, FQNEAQ (reference sequence). V was trimmed by 2 bases and J by 0 bases, leaving 13 bases between them. The CDR3 is 17 amino acids.

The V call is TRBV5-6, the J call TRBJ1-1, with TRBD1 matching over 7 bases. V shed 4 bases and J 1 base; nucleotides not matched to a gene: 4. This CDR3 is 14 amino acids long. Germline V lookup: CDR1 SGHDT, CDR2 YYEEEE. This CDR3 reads CASSPRDRNTEAFF. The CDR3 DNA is TGTGCCAGCAGCCCCCGGGACAGGAACACTGAAGCTTTCTTT.

In DNA, the CDR3 is TGTGCCAGCAGTTACTTTGCCTCCTACGAGCAGTACTTC. It codes for CASSYFASYEQYF. J is TRBJ2-7 and V is TRBV6-6; D ambiguous. This CDR3 is built from 13 residues. V lost 1 base, J lost 0 bases, and 4 bases lay in between. Germline CDR1 MNHNY, CDR2 SVGAGI (reference sequence).

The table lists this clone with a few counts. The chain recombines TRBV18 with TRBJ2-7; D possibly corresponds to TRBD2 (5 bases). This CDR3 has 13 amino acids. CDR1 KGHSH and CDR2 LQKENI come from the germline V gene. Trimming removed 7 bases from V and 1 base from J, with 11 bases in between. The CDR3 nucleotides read TGTGCCAGCTTACTGACGGGGTCCTACGAGCAGTACTTC. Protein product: CASLLTGSYEQYF.

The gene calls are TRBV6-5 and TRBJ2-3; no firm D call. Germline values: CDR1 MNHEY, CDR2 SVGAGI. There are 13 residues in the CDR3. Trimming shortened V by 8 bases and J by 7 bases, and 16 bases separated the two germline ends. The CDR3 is CASGPGQYNTQYF. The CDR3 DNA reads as TGTGCCAGCGGACCGGGCCAGTACAATACGCAGTATTTT.

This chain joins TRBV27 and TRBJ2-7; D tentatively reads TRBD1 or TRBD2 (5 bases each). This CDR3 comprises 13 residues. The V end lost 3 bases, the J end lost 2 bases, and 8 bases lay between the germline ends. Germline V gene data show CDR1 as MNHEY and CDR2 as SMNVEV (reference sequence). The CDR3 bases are TGTGCCAGCAGTTTTGGGGGAACCTACGAGCAGTACTTC. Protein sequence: CASSFGGTYEQYF.

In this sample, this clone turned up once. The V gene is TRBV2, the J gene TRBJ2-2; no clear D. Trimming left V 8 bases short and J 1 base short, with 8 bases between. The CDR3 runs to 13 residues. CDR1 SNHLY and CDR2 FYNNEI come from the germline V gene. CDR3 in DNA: TGTGCCAGCTGGCAGGAGAACACCGGGGAGCTGTTTTTT. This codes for CASWQENTGELFF.

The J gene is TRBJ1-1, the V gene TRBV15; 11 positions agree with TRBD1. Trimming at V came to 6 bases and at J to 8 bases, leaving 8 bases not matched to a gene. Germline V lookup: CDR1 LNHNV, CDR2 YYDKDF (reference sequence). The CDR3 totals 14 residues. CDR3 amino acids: CATRKGQGAWEAFF. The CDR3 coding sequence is TGTGCCACCAGGAAAGGACAGGGGGCTTGGGAAGCTTTCTTT.

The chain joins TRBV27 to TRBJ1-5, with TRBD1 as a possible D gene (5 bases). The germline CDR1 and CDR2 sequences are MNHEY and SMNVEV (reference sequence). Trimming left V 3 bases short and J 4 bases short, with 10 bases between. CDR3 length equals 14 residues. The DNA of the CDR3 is TGTGCCAGCAGTTTTCTGGGACTAAATCAGCCCCAGCATTTT. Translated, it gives CASSFLGLNQPQHF.

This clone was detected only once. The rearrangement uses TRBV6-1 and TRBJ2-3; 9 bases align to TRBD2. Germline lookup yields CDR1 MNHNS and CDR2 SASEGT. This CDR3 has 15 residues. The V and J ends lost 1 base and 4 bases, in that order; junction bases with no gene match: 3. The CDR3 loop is CASSEVAGEADTQYF. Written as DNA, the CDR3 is TGTGCCAGCAGTGAAGTAGCGGGGGAGGCAGATACGCAGTATTTT.

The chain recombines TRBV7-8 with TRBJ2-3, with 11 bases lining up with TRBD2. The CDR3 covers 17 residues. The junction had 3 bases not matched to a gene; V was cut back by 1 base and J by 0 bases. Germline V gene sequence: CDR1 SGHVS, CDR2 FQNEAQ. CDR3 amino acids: CASSLGGLAASTDTQYF. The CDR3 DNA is TGTGCCAGCAGCTTAGGGGGACTAGCGGCTAGCACAGATACGCAGTATTTT.

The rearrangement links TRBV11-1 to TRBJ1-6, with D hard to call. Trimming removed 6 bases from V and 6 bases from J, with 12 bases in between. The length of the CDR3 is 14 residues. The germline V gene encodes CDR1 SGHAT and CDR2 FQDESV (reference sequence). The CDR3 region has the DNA TGTGCCAGCAGTACCCGGAGGGCTAATTCACCCCTCCACTTT. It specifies CASSTRRANSPLHF.

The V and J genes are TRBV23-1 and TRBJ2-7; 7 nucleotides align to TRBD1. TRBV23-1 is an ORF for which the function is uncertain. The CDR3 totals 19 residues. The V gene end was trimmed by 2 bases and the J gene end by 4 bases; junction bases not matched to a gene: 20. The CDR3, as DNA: TGCGCCAGCAGTCAAATCCGCGCCGCCAACGGGACAGTTAGTTACGAGCAGTACTTC. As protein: CASSQIRAANGTVSYEQYF.

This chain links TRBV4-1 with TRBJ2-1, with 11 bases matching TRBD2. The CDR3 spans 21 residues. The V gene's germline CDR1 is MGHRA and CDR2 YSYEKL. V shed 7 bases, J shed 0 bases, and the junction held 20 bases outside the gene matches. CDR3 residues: CASTPVLLAGGPRGSYNEQFF. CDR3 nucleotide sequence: TGCGCCAGCACGCCTGTCCTCCTAGCGGGGGGCCCACGGGGCTCCTACAATGAGCAGTTCTTC.

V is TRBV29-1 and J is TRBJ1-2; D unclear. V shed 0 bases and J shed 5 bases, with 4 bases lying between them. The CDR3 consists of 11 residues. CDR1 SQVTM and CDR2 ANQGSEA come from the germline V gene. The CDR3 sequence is CSVEEGYGYTF. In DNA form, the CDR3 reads TGCAGCGTTGAAGAGGGGTATGGCTACACCTTC.

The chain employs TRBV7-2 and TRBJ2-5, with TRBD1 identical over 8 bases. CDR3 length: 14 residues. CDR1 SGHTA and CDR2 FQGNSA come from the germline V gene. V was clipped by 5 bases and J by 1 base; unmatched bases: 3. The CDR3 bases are TGTGCCAGCAGCCCGGACAGGGTCCAAGAGACCCAGTACTTC. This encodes CASSPDRVQETQYF.

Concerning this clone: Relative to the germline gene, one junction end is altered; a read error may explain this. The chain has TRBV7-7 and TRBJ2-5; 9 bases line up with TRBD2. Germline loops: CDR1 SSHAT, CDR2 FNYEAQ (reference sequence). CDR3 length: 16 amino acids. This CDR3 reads CASSHYPASGIKTQYF. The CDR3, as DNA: TGTGCTAGCAGCCACTACCCGGCTAGCGGGATAAAGACCCAGTACTTC.

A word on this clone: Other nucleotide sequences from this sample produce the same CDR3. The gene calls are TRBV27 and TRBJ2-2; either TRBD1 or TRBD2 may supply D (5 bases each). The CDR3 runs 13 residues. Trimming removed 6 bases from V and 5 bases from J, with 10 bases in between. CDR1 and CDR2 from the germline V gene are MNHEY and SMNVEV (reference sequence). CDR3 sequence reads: CASSLWGTGELFF. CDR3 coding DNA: TGTGCCAGCAGCCTGTGGGGGACCGGGGAGCTGTTTTTT.

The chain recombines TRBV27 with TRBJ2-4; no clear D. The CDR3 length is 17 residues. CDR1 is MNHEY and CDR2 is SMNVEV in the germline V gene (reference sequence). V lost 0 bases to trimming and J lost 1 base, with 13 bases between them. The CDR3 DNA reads TGTGCCAGCAGTTTATCCTTTGACCTGGGGGCCAAAAACATTCAGTACTTC. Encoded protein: CASSLSFDLGAKNIQYF.